The following is a T cell receptor (beta chain) sequence with its context. Assay: immunoSEQ multiplex PCR; the TCRdb copy retains only in-frame clones and omits some. The sample shows around 160,000 clones, around 90% of them seen only once. The CDR3 has 15 amino acids. Looked up from germline, CDR1 is SQVTM and CDR2 is ANQGSEA. J lost 2 bases, V lost 0 bases, and 5 bases had no gene match. This record belongs to a study of cytomegalovirus exposure and HLA in healthy donors. Material for sequencing was PBMCs. The receptor's source is a man between 18 and 29 years old in good health and CMV-seronegative. V is TRBV29-1 and J is TRBJ2-7; 9 bases align to TRBD2. In DNA, the CDR3 is TGCAGCGTTGAAGATCCTAGCGGGGCCCCCTACGAGCAGTACTTC. It encodes CSVEDPSGAPYEQYF.